The 21 T cell receptor beta chains below all came from one sample that was sequenced in a study of OX40 agonist ivuxolimab in advanced cancers. Assay used: immunoSEQ multiplex PCR; TCRdb lists only in-frame clones, some missing. The profile covers around 20,000 clones, with 80% to 90% appearing a single time and 24% taken by the ten largest. The sample here was CD4+ or CD8+ T cells sorted from blood, taken in a trial of the OX40 agonist ivuxolimab. These receptors were taken from an adult with an advanced solid tumor such as melanoma, head and neck, liver or kidney cancer.

V usage is TRBV7-9 and J usage is TRBJ2-2; D gene unclear. V was shortened by 6 bases and J by 0 bases, with 8 bases between the two germline ends. Looked up from germline, CDR1 is SEHNR and CDR2 is FQNEAQ (reference sequence). The CDR3 runs to 14 residues. In DNA form, the CDR3 reads TGTGCCAGCAGAGCAGTCGCGAACACCGGGGAGCTGTTTTTT. Amino acids: CASRAVANTGELFF.

The V and J genes are TRBV5-1 and TRBJ2-5, with D possibly TRBD2 on 5 matching bases. Germline values: CDR1 SGHRS, CDR2 YFSETQ. This CDR3 is built from 12 residues. V dropped 4 bases and J dropped 5 bases, with 9 bases sitting between them. The DNA of the CDR3 is TGCGCCAGCAGCCTAGAGGGTGAGACCCAGTACTTC. Its translation is CASSLEGETQYF.

This sequence joins TRBV7-7 and TRBJ2-5; the D is unclear. Trimming took off 2 bases at V and 4 bases at J, with 8 bases between the two ends. This CDR3 region has 13 residues. Per the germline V gene, CDR1 is SSHAT and CDR2 is FNYEAQ (reference sequence). CDR3 loop: CASSLSPPETQYF. CDR3 nucleotide sequence: TGTGCCAGCAGCTTATCCCCACCAGAGACCCAGTACTTC.

The count of this clone is one. The chain is built from TRBV13 and TRBJ2-7; D remains ambiguous. The germline V gene has CDR1 PRHDT and CDR2 FYEKMQ (reference sequence). Between the trimmed V and J ends, which lost 1 base and 3 bases, there was a span of 10 bases. CDR3 length: 14 amino acids. Here the CDR3 DNA reads TGTGCCAGCAGCTTAGACGGACGGAACTACGAGCAGTACTTC. It codes for CASSLDGRNYEQYF.

This clone was observed once. V is TRBV7-8 and J is TRBJ1-5, with D maybe TRBD1 (5 bases). The length of the CDR3 is 15 residues. V lost 1 base, J lost 7 bases, and 14 bases lay in between. Germline loops: CDR1 SGHVS, CDR2 FQNEAQ. The CDR3 region is CASSLDEGQGQPQHF. The DNA of the CDR3 is TGTGCCAGCAGCTTAGATGAGGGGCAGGGACAGCCCCAGCATTTT.

This chain connects TRBV2 to TRBJ2-1; D unresolved. V was shortened by 8 bases and J by 7 bases, with 6 bases between the two germline ends. Germline V gives CDR1 SNHLY, CDR2 FYNNEI. This CDR3 has 10 amino acids. CDR3 in amino acids: CASVGNEQFF. For the CDR3, the DNA is TGTGCCAGCGTGGGAAATGAGCAGTTCTTC.

The V call is TRBV9, the J call TRBJ1-1; D unresolved. Germline V CDR1 and CDR2: SGDLS, YYNGEE. The CDR3 sequence is 10 residues long. V was clipped by 4 bases and J by 9 bases, with 7 bases between them. The CDR3 spells CASSPSKAFF. The DNA of the CDR3 is TGTGCCAGCAGCCCGTCCAAAGCTTTCTTT.

The chain uses TRBV7-9 and TRBJ1-2; D call uncertain. Germline assignment: CDR1 SEHNR and CDR2 FQNEAQ (reference sequence). Trimming removed 1 base at V and 7 bases at J, with 19 bases between. This CDR3 is 16 amino acids long. As DNA, the CDR3 is TGTGCCAGCAGCTTAGTAATCCGCCCGGACGGCACTGGCTACACCTTC. It is translated as CASSLVIRPDGTGYTF.

The CDR3 loop reads CAWTSAGETQYF. The CDR3 DNA sequence: TGTGCCTGGACCAGCGCCGGAGAGACCCAGTACTTC. V gene TRBV30 combines with J gene TRBJ2-5, with D unclear. The CDR3 sequence is 12 residues long. CDR1 and CDR2 (germline): GTSNPN, SVGIG (reference sequence). V dropped 4 bases and J dropped 4 bases, with 10 bases sitting between them.

This chain joins TRBV5-4 and TRBJ2-3; D remains ambiguous. The ends were cut back, 1 base at V and 6 bases at J, with 12 bases in the middle. The CDR3 extends over 14 amino acids. Germline CDR1 SGHNT, CDR2 YYREEE (reference sequence). CDR3 residues: CASSLPAGSDTQYF. CDR3 DNA sequence: TGTGCCAGCAGCTTGCCCGCTGGGTCGGATACGCAGTATTTT. The variable domain in full, completed from reference TRBV5-4 and TRBJ2-3, reads ETGVTQSPTHLIKTRGQQVTLRCSSQSGHNTVSWYQQALGQGPQFIFQYYREEENGRGNFPPRFSGLQFPNYSSELNVNALELDDSALYLCASSLPAGSDTQYFGPGTRLTVL.

The chain recombines TRBV9 with TRBJ2-7; D remains unclear. CDR1 and CDR2 from the germline V gene are SGDLS and YYNGEE. The ends were cut back, 3 bases at V and 6 bases at J, with 10 bases in the middle. This CDR3 comprises 12 residues. Written as DNA, the CDR3 is TGTGCCAGCAGCGCCGGAAATTCCGAGCAGTACTTC. Amino acid sequence: CASSAGNSEQYF.

This chain uses TRBV7-6 with TRBJ2-6; the match to TRBD1 covers 8 bases. The V segment lost 2 bases and the J segment 0 bases; nucleotides outside the gene matches: 6. The CDR3 is 18 amino acids. CDR1 and CDR2 from the germline V gene are SGHVS and FNYEAQ. The CDR3 is CASSLSTGAVSGANVLTF. In nucleotides, the CDR3 is TGTGCCAGCAGCTTATCGACAGGGGCTGTCTCTGGGGCCAACGTCCTGACTTTC.

The chain carries TRBV7-3 and TRBJ2-3, with D perhaps being TRBD1 or TRBD2 (5 bases each). Germline CDR1 SGHTA, CDR2 FQGTGA. The V end lost 5 bases, the J end lost 2 bases, and 17 bases lay between the germline ends. The CDR3 sequence is 16 residues long. The CDR3 bases are TGTGCCAGCAGCCCCATCCACCTTGGGACCACAGATACGCAGTATTTT. Protein sequence: CASSPIHLGTTDTQYF.

The gene calls are TRBV14 and TRBJ2-2; TRBD2 might be the D (6 bases). Trimming took 1 base from V and 10 from J, leaving 13 bases between them. The CDR3 contains 14 residues. Germline V gene data show CDR1 as SGHDN and CDR2 as FVKESK. The CDR3 DNA reads TGTGCCAGCAGCCAAGCGGGAGATTTTGAGGAGCTGTTTTTT. Translating it yields CASSQAGDFEELFF.

The chain is built from TRBV6-5 and TRBJ2-3; D gene ambiguous. The V end was cut by 7 bases, the J end by 1 base, with 12 bases between. Germline values: CDR1 MNHEY, CDR2 SVGAGI. The CDR3 is 14 residues long. CDR3 region: CASIPSFGTDTQYF. CDR3 DNA sequence: TGTGCCAGCATACCGTCTTTCGGCACAGATACGCAGTATTTT.

V and J are TRBV28 and TRBJ1-1; D is uncertain. The CDR3 runs to 13 residues. V was cut by 3 bases and J by 1 base, with 6 bases left in between. CDR1 and CDR2 from the germline V gene are MDHEN and SYDVKM. In DNA form, the CDR3 reads TGTGCCAGCAGTTTCCGGCAGAACACTGAAGCTTTCTTT. Translating it yields CASSFRQNTEAFF.

V is TRBV30 and J is TRBJ2-3; 9 bases align to TRBD2. V lost 3 bases and J lost 4; bases outside the gene matches: 5. Germline assignment: CDR1 GTSNPN and CDR2 SVGIG (reference sequence). The CDR3 is made up of 14 amino acids. As DNA, the CDR3 is TGTGCCTGGAGGGTAGCGGGAGACCCAGATACGCAGTATTTT. Amino acids: CAWRVAGDPDTQYF.

The chain uses TRBV30 and TRBJ2-7, with TRBD1 identical over 8 bases. V lost 2 bases, J lost 5 bases, and 8 bases stayed unmatched. This CDR3 comprises 14 residues. Germline lookup yields CDR1 GTSNPN and CDR2 SVGIG (reference sequence). Here the CDR3 reads CAWSRGTGIHEQYF. The CDR3, as DNA: TGTGCCTGGAGTAGGGGGACAGGTATCCACGAGCAGTACTTC.

The chain uses TRBV9 and TRBJ1-4; unclear D gene. This CDR3 has 12 amino acids. V gave up 3 bases and J gave up 6 bases, with 6 bases separating them. Per the germline V gene, CDR1 is SGDLS and CDR2 is YYNGEE. The CDR3 here is CASSASDEKLFF. The CDR3 DNA sequence: TGTGCCAGCAGCGCGAGTGATGAAAAACTGTTTTTT.

The gene calls are TRBV7-9 and TRBJ2-5; 7 bases align to TRBD1. The V gene's germline CDR1 is SEHNR and CDR2 FQNEAQ (reference sequence). Unmatched junction bases numbered 5, after V lost 5 bases and J lost 2 bases. This CDR3 comprises 14 residues. CDR3 bases: TGTGCCAGCAGCCCCTGGGACAGACAAGAGACCCAGTACTTC. It translates to CASSPWDRQETQYF.

This CDR3 reads CASSLEKDEYEQYF. The CDR3 bases are TGTGCCAGCAGCTTGGAGAAAGACGAGTACGAGCAGTACTTC. The chain is built from TRBV5-4 and TRBJ2-7; D is unresolved. V lost 0 bases and J lost 4, with 11 bases in between. The length of the CDR3 is 14 residues. Looked up from germline, CDR1 is SGHNT and CDR2 is YYREEE (reference sequence).